This T cell receptor (beta chain) was sequenced for a study of T cells after yellow fever vaccination. V was shortened by 2 bases and J by 7 bases, with 12 bases between the two germline ends. CDR3 length equals 15 residues. CDR1 and CDR2 from the germline V gene are MNHEY and SVGAGI. A single record per CDR3 protein comes from TCRdb applying MiXCR to the 5' RACE reads. The sample has about 310,000 distinct CDR3 sequences, around 3.9% seen once. The chain links TRBV6-5 to TRBJ1-6; possible D gene TRBD1, 6 bases. This specimen consisted of PBMCs, obtained on the day of the yellow fever booster vaccination. The TCR sequence derives from a man between 18 and 29 years old who received the YFV17D yellow fever vaccine. The CDR3 loop reads CASSYGGGLNSPLHF. DNA for the CDR3: TGTGCCAGCAGTTACGGAGGGGGGCTAAATTCACCCCTCCACTTT.